This is a list of T cell receptor beta chains from one sample in a study of breast tumors, draining lymph nodes, adjacent tissues. TCRdb called the multiplex PCR reads again in MiXCR, with one record for every CDR3 protein. Of 160,000 or so distinct CDR3 sequences detected, about 30% appear once; the ten largest clones hold around 4%. Sequences were obtained from axillary lymph node tissue. These receptors were taken from a female donor with breast cancer. Some clones in this sample may be carry-over from other donors' samples. Both conserved end residues are part of each CDR3. The D gene is left open where the match is weak. Where a row states a size, it is once, few, many or the class of an expanded clone; other rows omit it.

TRBV7-9	.	.	TRBJ1-6	CASSLNDNSPLHF	TGTGCCAGCAGCTTAAATGATAATTCACCCCTCCACTTT
TRBV20-1	TRBD2	many	TRBJ2-1	CSANRGLAGFFMDEQFF	TGCAGTGCCAATAGAGGGCTAGCGGGTTTTTTTATGGATGAGCAGTTCTTC
TRBV2	TRBD2	many	TRBJ2-5	CASRETSGRAFWETQYF	TGTGCCAGCAGGGAGACTAGCGGGAGGGCGTTCTGGGAGACCCAGTACTTC
TRBV28	TRBD1	many	TRBJ1-4	CVSSLSGGGEKLFF	TGTGTCAGCAGTTTGTCAGGGGGCGGTGAAAAACTGTTTTTT
TRBV6-5	.	many	TRBJ1-6	CASSYSSGAGSSPLHF	TGTGCCAGCAGTTACTCGAGCGGGGCTGGTAGTTCACCCCTCCACTTT
TRBV28	.	many	TRBJ1-5	CAGAGPRGDQPQHF	TGTGCCGGAGCAGGTCCGAGGGGGGACCAGCCCCAGCATTTT
TRBV20-1	TRBD1	.	TRBJ1-3	CSATLRQGPGNTIYF	TGCAGTGCTACTTTAAGACAGGGCCCTGGAAACACCATATATTTT
TRBV5-1	.	many	TRBJ2-6	CASSPRDYSSGANVLTF	TGCGCCAGCAGTCCTAGGGATTATAGCTCTGGGGCCAACGTCCTGACTTTC
TRBV27	TRBD2	few	TRBJ2-3	CASSSGGGYGEDTQYF	TGTGCCAGCAGTTCTGGGGGGGGATACGGGGAAGATACGCAGTATTTT
TRBV9	.	few	TRBJ1-6	CASSVASGNSPLHF	TGTGCCAGCAGCGTAGCGAGTGGCAATTCACCCCTCCACTTT
TRBV27	TRBD1	many	TRBJ2-7	CASSADRGYEQYF	TGTGCCAGCAGTGCAGACAGGGGCTACGAGCAGTACTTC
TRBV24-1	TRBD1	.	TRBJ2-6	CATSGNRGTGGVEFNVLTF	TGTGCCACCAGTGGAAACCGAGGGACAGGGGGCGTCGAGTTCAACGTCCTGACTTTC
TRBV7-9	TRBD1	many	TRBJ2-3	CASSTGTGTDTQYF	TGTGCCAGCAGCACCGGGACAGGGACAGATACGCAGTATTTT
TRBV5-4	.	many	TRBJ1-2	CASRAGDYGYTF	TGTGCCAGTCGCGCAGGAGACTATGGCTACACCTTC
TRBV6-2/TRBV6-3	TRBD2	.	TRBJ2-1	CASRTSGGAGNEQFF	TGTGCCAGCAGGACTAGCGGGGGGGCGGGAAATGAGCAGTTCTTC
TRBV29-1	TRBD1	.	TRBJ2-2	CSVEGGGGNTGELFF	TGCAGCGTTGAAGGAGGGGGCGGGAACACCGGGGAGCTGTTTTTT
TRBV12-3/TRBV12-4	TRBD2	many	TRBJ2-1	CASGGGGTTLSGGAFNEQFF	TGTGCCAGCGGGGGGGGTGGGACGACACTCAGCGGGGGGGCATTTAATGAGCAGTTCTTC
TRBV25-1	.	many	TRBJ1-5	CASSEGYNQPQHF	TGTGCCAGCAGTGAAGGCTACAATCAGCCCCAGCATTTT
TRBV6-2/TRBV6-3	TRBD1	.	TRBJ1-2	CASSYFPGTGVGYTF	TGTGCCAGCAGTTACTTTCCCGGGACAGGGGTTGGCTACACCTTC
TRBV2	.	many	TRBJ2-1	CASSERRNEQFF	TGTGCCAGCAGTGAACGGCGCAATGAGCAGTTCTTC
TRBV9	.	once	TRBJ2-3	CASSVARGDTDTQYF	TGTGCCAGCAGCGTAGCTAGGGGGGACACAGATACGCAGTACTTT
TRBV7-3	TRBD2	few	TRBJ2-1	CASSPRTSGNYNEQFF	TGTGCCAGCAGCCCCCGGACTAGCGGCAATTACAATGAGCAGTTCTTC
TRBV30	.	many	TRBJ2-5	CALEGQTQETQYF	TGTGCCTTGGAGGGACAGACCCAAGAGACCCAGTACTTC
TRBV7-9	.	many	TRBJ1-2	CASSEGRGRWYGYPF	TGTGCCAGCAGCGAGGGCCGGGGGCGTTGGTATGGCTACCCCTTC
TRBV24-1	.	.	TRBJ1-2	CATSDPSKGYTF	TGTGCCACCAGTGACCCTTCGAAGGGCTACACCTTC
TRBV19	TRBD1	few	TRBJ1-1	CASGTGSGGTEAFF	TGTGCCAGTGGGACAGGGAGTGGGGGCACTGAAGCTTTCTTT
TRBV5-1	TRBD1	many	TRBJ2-7	CASSETGLGAAYEQYF	TGCGCCAGCAGCGAGACAGGGCTGGGGGCGGCCTACGAGCAGTACTTC
TRBV4-1	.	many	TRBJ2-7	CASSPVAWKGGVYEQYF	TGCGCCAGCAGCCCCGTCGCGTGGAAGGGGGGGGTCTACGAGCAGTACTTC
TRBV11-3	TRBD1	many	TRBJ2-1	CASSRDRVVDEQFF	TGTGCCAGCAGCAGGGACAGGGTCGTGGATGAGCAGTTCTTC
TRBV24-1	.	.	TRBJ2-5	CATSEVGGRNQPQYF	TGTGCCACCAGTGAAGTCGGGGGGCGCAATCAGCCCCAGTACTTC
TRBV5-5	.	many	TRBJ2-7	CASSLVHYEQYF	TGTGCCAGCAGCTTGGTTCACTACGAGCAGTACTTC
TRBV10-2	.	many	TRBJ2-7	CASRPDRFSSYEQYF	TGCGCCAGCAGACCCGACAGGTTTAGCTCCTACGAGCAGTACTTC
TRBV28	.	many	TRBJ2-5	CASSLEEGFNQETQYF	TGTGCCAGCAGTTTAGAAGAGGGTTTCAACCAAGAGACCCAGTACTTC
TRBV5-6	.	many	TRBJ1-5	CASSWRATQPQHF	TGTGCCAGCAGCTGGCGGGCCACTCAGCCCCAGCATTTT
TRBV6-5	.	many	TRBJ1-2	CASSLTGRYDYGYTF	TGTGCCAGCAGCCTAACAGGGCGGTATGACTATGGCTACACCTTC
TRBV14	TRBD1	many	TRBJ2-7	CASSQLGGQGPYEQYF	TGTGCCAGCAGCCAGCTTGGAGGACAGGGACCCTACGAGCAGTACTTC
TRBV18	.	many	TRBJ1-2	CASSPEGEASYTF	TGTGCCAGCTCACCGGAGGGGGAGGCCAGCTACACCTTC
TRBV9	.	many	TRBJ1-5	CASSQEGYQPQHF	TGTGCCAGCAGCCAGGAGGGGTATCAGCCCCAGCATTTT
TRBV10-2	TRBD1	many	TRBJ1-2	CASSGTGGFRSYGYTF	TGCGCCAGCAGTGGGACAGGGGGCTTTCGGTCCTATGGCTACACCTTC
TRBV24-1	.	many	TRBJ1-5	CATTFKWFAQPQHF	TGTGCCACCACCTTCAAATGGTTCGCTCAGCCCCAGCATTTT
TRBV20-1	.	.	TRBJ2-1	CSARTMSSYTEQFF	TGCAGTGCCCGGACGATGAGCTCCTACACTGAGCAGTTCTTC
TRBV2	TRBD1	.	TRBJ2-7	CASSTGTGPVEQYF	TGTGCCAGCAGTACCGGGACAGGGCCTGTGGAGCAGTACTTC
TRBV25-1	TRBD1	.	TRBJ1-6	CASNEYSRGDSPLHF	TGTGCCAGCAATGAATATAGCAGGGGGGATTCGCCCCTCCACTTT
TRBV11-2	.	many	TRBJ2-7	CASSLGQVKAYEQYF	TGTGCCAGCAGCTTAGGACAGGTCAAAGCCTACGAGCAGTACTTC
TRBV28	.	.	TRBJ2-5	CASSFPIFGGPEETQYF	TGTGCCAGCAGTTTCCCCATTTTTGGGGGGCCGGAAGAGACCCAGTACTTC
TRBV5-6	TRBD1	.	TRBJ1-1	CASSSARTGIFSEAFF	TGTGCCAGCAGCTCCGCGAGGACAGGGATTTTTAGTGAAGCTTTCTTT
TRBV20-1	.	many	TRBJ2-1	CSANPVHEQFF	TGCAGTGCTAACCCTGTCCATGAGCAGTTCTTC
TRBV6-2/TRBV6-3	.	many	TRBJ1-4	CASSSKGGRRREKLFF	TGTGCCAGCAGTTCCAAAGGAGGAAGGAGGCGAGAAAAACTGTTTTTT